A single sample gave rise to the 28 T cell receptor beta chains below, sequenced in a study of CD39 and CD103 CD8 tumor-infiltrating T cells. TCRdb keeps only in-frame clones here, not all; method: immunoSEQ multiplex PCR. The profile shows about 17,000 clones, around nine tenths of them singletons. The sequenced material came from CD8+ T cells sorted from blood. This sample's subset: total memory CD8 T cells (CD45RA-CCR7+/-) from blood or uninvolved lymph node. These receptors originate from a human donor with head and neck squamous cell carcinoma.

The chain uses TRBV4-1 and TRBJ2-1; D is unclear. The V gene lost 4 bases and the J gene lost 2 bases, with 12 bases spanning the gap. This CDR3 spans 15 amino acids. Germline V gene data show CDR1 as MGHRA and CDR2 as YSYEKL. The CDR3: CASSPPGYPYNEQFF. CDR3 in DNA: TGCGCCAGCAGCCCTCCGGGCTACCCCTACAATGAGCAGTTCTTC.

The chain recombines TRBV30 with TRBJ2-2, with D possibly called TRBD1 or TRBD2 (5 bases each). Looked up from germline, CDR1 is GTSNPN and CDR2 is SVGIG (reference sequence). The CDR3 contains 14 residues. Trimming left V 6 bases short and J 0 bases short, with 11 bases between. CDR3 protein: CACRRGPNTGELFF. DNA for the CDR3: TGTGCCTGCCGACGGGGCCCGAACACCGGGGAGCTGTTTTTT. Full variable domain (rest looked up from reference TRBV30 and TRBJ2-2): SQTIHQWPATLVQPVGSPLSLECTVEGTSNPNLYWYRQAAGRGLQLLFYSVGIGQISSEVPQNLSASRPQDRQFILSSKKLLLSDSGFYLCACRRGPNTGELFFGEGSRLTVL.

V and J are TRBV6-6 and TRBJ2-7; D is perhaps TRBD1 (5 bases). The CDR3 runs to 15 residues. V was clipped by 0 bases and J by 1 base, with 10 bases between them. From germline, CDR1 is MNHNY and CDR2 SVGAGI (reference sequence). The CDR3 spells CASSYSPGNSYEQYF. The DNA of the CDR3 is TGTGCCAGCAGTTACTCGCCAGGGAATTCCTACGAGCAGTACTTC.

This rearrangement joins TRBV27 to TRBJ2-5; TRBD1 is a possible D gene (6 bases). Germline CDR1 and CDR2: MNHEY and SMNVEV (reference sequence). The CDR3 runs to 15 residues. V lost 8 bases, J lost 2 bases, and 18 bases lay in between. In DNA, the CDR3 is TGTGCCAGCCGTAGGGGTGGTGGGACACAAGAGACCCAGTACTTC. As protein: CASRRGGGTQETQYF.

This chain links TRBV6-5 with TRBJ2-5; D might be TRBD1 (6 bases). Germline values: CDR1 MNHEY, CDR2 SVGAGI. Trimming shortened V by 1 base and J by 1 base, and 10 bases separated the two germline ends. The CDR3 runs 15 residues. The CDR3 sequence: CASSYFTGSQETQYF. In nucleotides, the CDR3 is TGTGCCAGCAGTTACTTTACAGGGAGCCAAGAGACCCAGTACTTC.

The DNA of the CDR3 is TGTGCCAGCAGCACGGGGTTCGTGGACACCGGGGAGCTGTTTTTT. This sequence encodes CASSTGFVDTGELFF. The chain joins TRBV7-9 to TRBJ2-2; weak D call: TRBD2 (5 bases). The germline gives CDR1 SEHNR, CDR2 FQNEAQ (reference sequence). The CDR3 consists of 15 residues. V was clipped by 5 bases and J by 3 bases, with 13 bases between them.

The CDR3 coding sequence is TGTGCCAGCAGTTTAGAGGGGGGGGGAGCCTACGAGCAGTACTTC. Amino acids: CASSLEGGGAYEQYF. The chain recombines TRBV27 with TRBJ2-7, with D possibly TRBD2 on 7 matching bases. V shed 2 bases and J shed 2 bases, with 13 bases lying between them. The CDR3 has 15 amino acids. The germline V gene has CDR1 MNHEY and CDR2 SMNVEV (reference sequence).

The V gene is TRBV10-2, the J gene TRBJ1-1, with D maybe TRBD1 (5 bases). There are 13 residues in the CDR3. CDR1 is WSHSY and CDR2 is SAAADI in the germline V gene. V was clipped by 10 bases and J by 5 bases, with 17 bases between them. CDR3 sequence (DNA): TGCGCCACGACGGGAGGGGCTGAGACTGAAGCTTTCTTT. Translation: CATTGGAETEAFF.

This chain connects TRBV20-1 to TRBJ2-7; TRBD1 matches 7 bases. CDR1 is DFQATT and CDR2 is SNEGSKA in the germline V gene (reference sequence). The CDR3 is 11 amino acids. Losses at the gene ends were 8 bases for V and 2 bases for J; bases not matched to a gene: 3. CDR3 protein: CSTGTAYEQYF. For the CDR3, the DNA is TGCAGTACCGGGACAGCCTACGAGCAGTACTTC.

The genes are TRBV4-1 and TRBJ2-7, with TRBD2 matching over 10 bases. V trimming: 4 bases; J trimming: 3 bases; junction bases outside the gene matches: 3. Germline CDR1 is MGHRA and CDR2 is YSYEKL. The CDR3 loop spans 14 amino acids. CDR3 region: CASSPRTSGYEQYF. CDR3 DNA sequence: TGCGCCAGCAGCCCTCGGACTAGCGGCTACGAGCAGTACTTC.

This clone was observed a single time. V is TRBV28 and J is TRBJ2-7, with D perhaps TRBD1 or TRBD2 (5 bases each). The V and J ends lost 3 bases and 4 bases respectively, with 19 bases between them. The CDR3 consists of 16 residues. Germline V CDR1 and CDR2: MDHEN, SYDVKM. CDR3 in DNA: TGTGCCAGCAGTTTGGGGGTGCCGGGACCAATATACGAGCAGTACTTC. It is translated as CASSLGVPGPIYEQYF.

The chain has TRBV16 and TRBJ1-1; D is unresolved. The length of the CDR3 is 11 residues. Trimming took 4 bases from V and 2 from J, leaving 2 bases between them. Germline assignment: CDR1 KGHSY and CDR2 FQNENV. CDR3 region: CASSPNTEAFF. CDR3 nucleotides: TGTGCCAGCAGCCCCAACACTGAAGCTTTCTTT.

V and J are TRBV6-5 and TRBJ2-7; 9 bases match TRBD1. The CDR3 length is 15 residues. Germline V lookup: CDR1 MNHEY, CDR2 SVGAGI. V shed 2 bases, J shed 4 bases, and the junction held 6 bases outside the gene matches. DNA for the CDR3: TGTGCCAGCAGTTACGGAGGACAGGGGTTGTACGAGCAGTACTTC. This gives the protein CASSYGGQGLYEQYF.

This clone was detected once. V is TRBV2 and J is TRBJ1-2, with D tentatively TRBD1 (5 bases). This CDR3 has 12 amino acids. Germline V gene sequence: CDR1 SNHLY, CDR2 FYNNEI. V lost 8 bases and J 4 bases, leaving 11 bases between the germline ends. The CDR3 sequence: CASDGGLYGYTF. Written as DNA, the CDR3 is TGTGCCAGCGACGGGGGTCTCTATGGCTACACCTTC.

V gene TRBV5-6 combines with J gene TRBJ2-7; D tentatively fits TRBD1 or TRBD2 (5 bases each). Germline lookup yields CDR1 SGHDT and CDR2 YYEEEE. The CDR3 runs 14 residues. V was pared by 3 bases and J by 2 bases, with 12 bases between. The CDR3 region is CASSYSGTTYEQYF. DNA for the CDR3: TGTGCCAGCAGCTACTCCGGGACCACCTACGAGCAGTACTTC.

V usage is TRBV5-6 and J usage is TRBJ1-4, with 10 positions matching TRBD1. This CDR3 has 15 amino acids. Germline lookup yields CDR1 SGHDT and CDR2 YYEEEE. J gave up 8 bases and V 0 bases, and 4 bases lay outside the gene matches. The CDR3 loop is CASSLAGTGEEKLFF. Written as DNA, the CDR3 is TGTGCCAGCAGCTTGGCAGGGACAGGGGAGGAAAAACTGTTTTTT.

This chain joins TRBV5-4 and TRBJ1-1; D uncertain. The CDR3 is made up of 15 amino acids. Trimming left V 2 bases short and J 1 base short, with 12 bases between. CDR1 and CDR2 from the germline V gene are SGHNT and YYREEE (reference sequence). In DNA form, the CDR3 reads TGTGCCAGCAGCTTTATGTCAGAACCGAACACTGAAGCTTTCTTT. It yields the protein CASSFMSEPNTEAFF.

The genes are TRBV6-5 and TRBJ1-1, with D possibly TRBD1 on 5 matching bases. Trimming stripped 0 bases from V and 9 bases from J, with 11 bases between. The length of the CDR3 is 13 residues. In germline, CDR1 is MNHEY, CDR2 SVGAGI. CDR3 loop: CASSYSQTAQAFF. In DNA form, the CDR3 reads TGTGCCAGCAGTTACTCACAGACAGCCCAAGCTTTCTTT.

The rearrangement links TRBV11-2 to TRBJ1-1; D possibly corresponds to TRBD1 (5 bases). Between the trimmed V and J ends, which lost 1 base and 3 bases, there was a span of 15 bases. The CDR3 contains 16 residues. Germline values: CDR1 SGHAT, CDR2 FQNNGV. In DNA, the CDR3 is TGTGCCAGCAGCTTAGTTCCTGGGGCGGGAGACACTGAAGCTTTCTTT. Its protein product is CASSLVPGAGDTEAFF. The variable domain in full, completed from reference TRBV11-2 and TRBJ1-1, reads EAGVAQSPRYKIIEKRQSVAFWCNPISGHATLYWYQQILGQGPKLLIQFQNNGVVDDSQLPKDRFSAERLKGVDSTLKIQPAKLEDSAVYLCASSLVPGAGDTEAFFGQGTRLTVV.

The V gene is TRBV15, the J gene TRBJ2-5; tentatively, D is TRBD1 (6 bases). CDR3 length: 16 amino acids. V lost 5 bases and J lost 0, with 16 bases in between. The V gene's germline CDR1 is LNHNV and CDR2 YYDKDF (reference sequence). CDR3 bases: TGTGCCACCAGCCCTATCTTCACAGGGAACCAAGAGACCCAGTACTTC. Its translation: CATSPIFTGNQETQYF.

The V gene is TRBV4-2, the J gene TRBJ2-2; D unresolved. V lost 1 base to trimming and J lost 0 bases, with 15 bases between them. CDR3 size: 18 residues. Germline V gene lookup returns CDR1 LGHNA and CDR2 YNFKEQ. CDR3 region: CASSQGGFWSANTGELFF. The CDR3 nucleotides read TGTGCCAGCAGCCAAGGAGGTTTTTGGTCAGCGAACACCGGGGAGCTGTTTTTT.

This rearrangement joins TRBV6-6 to TRBJ1-1; 7 bases fit TRBD1. V gave up 6 bases and J gave up 1 base; unmatched junction bases: 11. Looked up from germline, CDR1 is MNHNY and CDR2 is SVGAGI (reference sequence). This CDR3 spans 16 amino acids. CDR3 sequence (DNA): TGTGCCAGCAGCTTGGCCCCGGGACAGAGGAACACTGAAGCTTTCTTT. This encodes CASSLAPGQRNTEAFF.

This sequence joins TRBV5-6 and TRBJ2-5; D gene ambiguous. The CDR3 sequence is 14 residues long. Germline-derived CDR1 and CDR2 are SGHDT and YYEEEE. V shed 3 bases and J shed 1 base, with 10 bases lying between them. This CDR3 reads CASSSGRSQETQYF. Written as DNA, the CDR3 is TGTGCCAGCAGCTCCGGCAGAAGCCAAGAGACCCAGTACTTC.

With respect to this clone: A read error may account for a junction end that differs from germline. V and J are TRBV30 and TRBJ1-1; 8 bases are a match to TRBD1. Germline lookup yields CDR1 GTSNPN and CDR2 SVGIG (reference sequence). The CDR3 totals 14 residues. CDR3 coding DNA: TGTGCCTGGGACAGGGGATTGGGGGCCACTGAAGTTTTCTTT. This codes for CAWDRGLGATEVFF.

The chain recombines TRBV5-5 with TRBJ1-1; D gene unclear. Germline lookup yields CDR1 SGHKS and CDR2 YYEKEE (reference sequence). Trimming stripped 0 bases from V and 4 bases from J, with 4 bases between. The CDR3 is 12 amino acids. The CDR3 reads CASSLGTTEAFF. CDR3 DNA: TGTGCCAGCAGCTTGGGGACCACTGAAGCTTTCTTT.

Only one count was recorded for this clone. The chain joins TRBV14 to TRBJ1-2, with D possibly matching TRBD1 (6 bases). With 1 base removed from V and 4 bases from J, the gap between germline ends came to 10 bases. The CDR3 consists of 14 residues. Germline V lookup: CDR1 SGHDN, CDR2 FVKESK. The CDR3 DNA is TGTGCCAGCAGCCAAGTACAGGGAACCTATGGCTACACCTTC. Its translation is CASSQVQGTYGYTF.

The rearrangement uses TRBV5-4 and TRBJ2-1, with 7 bases identical to TRBD1. Germline values: CDR1 SGHNT, CDR2 YYREEE (reference sequence). With 0 bases clipped from V and 0 bases from J, the junction kept 12 bases outside the gene matches. The CDR3 contains 19 residues. This CDR3 is CASSLGGDRVLGSYNEQFF. The CDR3 DNA is TGTGCCAGCAGCTTGGGAGGTGACAGGGTATTGGGCTCCTACAATGAGCAGTTCTTC. Full variable domain (remainder filled in from reference TRBV5-4 and TRBJ2-1): ETGVTQSPTHLIKTRGQQVTLRCSSQSGHNTVSWYQQALGQGPQFIFQYYREEENGRGNFPPRFSGLQFPNYSSELNVNALELDDSALYLCASSLGGDRVLGSYNEQFFGPGTRLTVL.

The J gene is TRBJ1-4, the V gene TRBV19; D possibly corresponds to TRBD1 (5 bases). Germline-derived CDR1 and CDR2 are LNHDA and SQIVND (reference sequence). This CDR3 is built from 14 residues. The CDR3 loop reads CAAGTDATNEKLFF. As DNA, the CDR3 is TGTGCGGCCGGGACGGATGCAACTAATGAAAAACTGTTTTTT.